The 28 T cell receptor beta chains reported below all come from one sample, sequenced in a study of T-cell memory formation after mild COVID-19. MiXCR, run by TCRdb on the 5' RACE reads, gives a single entry per CDR3 protein. The sample yields fewer than 500,000 distinct CDR3 sequences, around a quarter seen once. The sample consisted of PBMCs or a T cell subset sorted from them (not recorded which). Receptors originate from an adult woman who had mild COVID-19 (a few samples of this study predate the infection). Cell type and time point are not known.

J is TRBJ1-1 and V is TRBV3-1; D is unresolved. V dropped 1 base and J dropped 5 bases, with 14 bases sitting between them. This CDR3 comprises 15 residues. Germline lookup yields CDR1 LGHDT and CDR2 YNNKEL (reference sequence). This chain's CDR3 is CASSQVSYLMTEAFF. The CDR3 coding sequence is TGTGCCAGCAGCCAAGTATCTTACTTGATGACTGAAGCTTTCTTT.

This clonotype turned up a few times. The chain recombines TRBV19 with TRBJ2-5; D remains ambiguous. CDR3 length equals 14 residues. Trimming left V 4 bases short and J 6 bases short, with 15 bases between. Germline V gene lookup returns CDR1 LNHDA and CDR2 SQIVND (reference sequence). The CDR3 protein is CASSNWPGMQTQYF. The CDR3 DNA reads TGTGCCAGTAGTAACTGGCCGGGTATGCAGACCCAGTACTTC.

The genes are TRBV7-3 and TRBJ2-3; TRBD2 matches 11 bases. Germline values: CDR1 SGHTA, CDR2 FQGTGA. J lost 4 bases, V lost 8 bases, and 2 bases had no gene match. The CDR3 is 13 residues long. CDR3 amino acids: CASGLAGPDTQYF. DNA for the CDR3: TGTGCCAGCGGACTAGCGGGCCCAGATACGCAGTATTTT.

This clonotype was counted between two and nine times. This chain connects TRBV7-2 to TRBJ2-7; unclear D gene. The V and J ends lost 4 bases and 7 bases respectively, with 14 bases between them. Germline-derived CDR1 and CDR2 are SGHTA and FQGNSA. The CDR3 sequence is 13 residues long. The CDR3 sequence: CASSSGPAGEQYF. CDR3 nucleotides: TGTGCCAGCAGCTCTGGGCCTGCCGGAGAGCAGTACTTC.

At least ten counts were recorded for this clonotype. The chain links TRBV14 to TRBJ1-2, with D perhaps matching TRBD1 (5 bases). From germline, CDR1 is SGHDN and CDR2 FVKESK. V was pared by 4 bases and J by 4 bases, with 13 bases between. This CDR3 comprises 14 residues. The CDR3 reads CASSRSGPGYGYTF. As DNA, the CDR3 is TGTGCCAGCAGCCGATCAGGGCCGGGCTATGGCTACACCTTC. Drawing the rest from reference TRBV14 and TRBJ1-2, the complete variable domain is EAGVTQFPSHSVIEKGQTVTLRCDPISGHDNLYWYRRVMGKEIKFLLHFVKESKQDESGMPNNRFLAERTGGTYSTLKVQPAELEDSGVYFCASSRSGPGYGYTFGSGTRLTVV.

This chain links TRBV5-1 with TRBJ1-4; unclear D gene. Trimming left V 0 bases short and J 4 bases short, with 13 bases between. Germline V gene lookup returns CDR1 SGHRS and CDR2 YFSETQ. The CDR3 has 16 residues. The CDR3 nucleotides are TGCGCCAGCAGCTTGGGATCGAGGAACAGTAATGAAAAACTGTTTTTT. Amino acids: CASSLGSRNSNEKLFF.

V and J are TRBV20-1 and TRBJ2-3; a possible D gene is TRBD1 (6 bases). This CDR3 contains 15 residues. V was trimmed by 6 bases and J by 2 bases, leaving 18 bases between them. The germline V gene has CDR1 DFQATT and CDR2 SNEGSKA (reference sequence). The CDR3 coding sequence is TGCAGTGCGGGGGCTGACAGCCCCACCACAGATACGCAGTATTTT. It codes for CSAGADSPTTDTQYF.

The chain joins TRBV2 to TRBJ2-1, with D possibly TRBD1 on 5 matching bases. This CDR3 comprises 14 residues. Trimming cost V 8 bases and J 3 bases, with 14 bases left between them. Germline assignment: CDR1 SNHLY and CDR2 FYNNEI. The chain's CDR3 is CASGNTRVYNEQFF. CDR3 coding DNA: TGTGCCAGCGGGAATACCAGGGTCTACAATGAGCAGTTCTTC.

The CDR3 region is CASGIRTDTQYF. CDR3 nucleotide sequence: TGTGCCAGCGGGATCAGGACAGATACGCAGTATTTT. The V gene is TRBV2, the J gene TRBJ2-3; D uncertain. V shed 8 bases and J shed 3 bases, with 9 bases lying between them. CDR1 and CDR2 (germline): SNHLY, FYNNEI. The CDR3 runs to 12 residues.

This clonotype has a handful of counts. This chain joins TRBV2 and TRBJ2-3, with 12 positions matching TRBD2. CDR1 and CDR2 from the germline V gene are SNHLY and FYNNEI. The V gene end was trimmed by 10 bases and the J gene end by 4 bases; junction bases not matched to a gene: 3. The CDR3 loop spans 13 amino acids. The CDR3 here is CATLAGGPDTQYF. In nucleotides, the CDR3 is TGTGCCACGCTAGCGGGGGGGCCAGATACGCAGTATTTT.

V is TRBV30 and J is TRBJ2-7, with TRBD1 matching 7 bases. Per germline, CDR1 GTSNPN and CDR2 SVGIG (reference sequence). After removal of 4 bases from V and 2 bases from J, the junction contained 8 bases not matched to a gene. The CDR3 totals 14 residues. As DNA, the CDR3 is TGTGCCTGGACCTCCGGGACAGCCACCTACGAGCAGTACTTC. Translating it yields CAWTSGTATYEQYF.

The chain combines TRBV11-3 with TRBJ2-1; D possibly corresponds to TRBD2 (7 bases). The V gene's germline CDR1 is SGHNT and CDR2 YENEEA. The ends were cut back, 8 bases at V and 9 bases at J, with 14 bases in the middle. The CDR3 covers 12 residues. CDR3 DNA sequence: TGTGCCAGCGGCAGGGGCGGGGGTGAGCAGTTCTTC. Translated, it gives CASGRGGGEQFF.

For the CDR3, the DNA is TGTGCCAGCAGCGTAGAGGTGAGCTCCTACGAGCAGTACTTC. Translating gives CASSVEVSSYEQYF. The chain combines TRBV9 with TRBJ2-7; no definite D call. This CDR3 region has 14 residues. CDR1 is SGDLS, CDR2 YYNGEE, per germline. The ends were cut back, 0 bases at V and 0 bases at J, with 7 bases in the middle.

The V and J genes are TRBV10-3 and TRBJ2-5; D uncertain. Germline V gene data show CDR1 as ENHRY and CDR2 as SYGVKD. The CDR3 consists of 14 residues. V was pared by 6 bases and J by 3 bases, with 14 bases between. Written as DNA, the CDR3 is TGTGCCATCAGGGCCGATTCAAAGGAAGAGACCCAGTACTTC. Residues: CAIRADSKEETQYF.

This clonotype turned up a few times. This rearrangement joins TRBV5-4 to TRBJ2-1, with TRBD1 as a possible D gene (5 bases). CDR3 size: 11 residues. Germline values: CDR1 SGHNT, CDR2 YYREEE (reference sequence). The V end lost 3 bases, the J end lost 10 bases, and 8 bases lay between the germline ends. The CDR3: CASSSGREQFF. CDR3 in DNA: TGTGCCAGCAGCTCAGGGCGGGAGCAGTTCTTC.

This clonotype was seen a few times. The CDR3 DNA reads TGCGCCAGCCGGCCGCCCGGGATGAACACCGGGGAGCTGTTTTTT. Protein: CASRPPGMNTGELFF. The chain carries TRBV5-1 and TRBJ2-2, with D maybe TRBD2 (5 bases). Germline loops: CDR1 SGHRS, CDR2 YFSETQ. Trimming took 7 bases from V and 1 from J, leaving 14 bases between them. This CDR3 contains 15 residues.

The J gene is TRBJ2-7, the V gene TRBV18; D might be TRBD1 (6 bases). This CDR3 has 15 amino acids. Germline CDR1 KGHSH, CDR2 LQKENI. Trimming left V 4 bases short and J 0 bases short, with 13 bases between. The CDR3 spells CASSQVGTSSYEQYF. The CDR3 nucleotides are TGTGCCAGCTCACAGGTCGGGACAAGCTCCTACGAGCAGTACTTC.

This clonotype was recorded a few times. The chain uses TRBV2 and TRBJ2-1; 9 bases match TRBD2. V lost 3 bases to trimming and J lost 3 bases; unmatched junction nucleotides: 3. In germline, CDR1 is SNHLY, CDR2 FYNNEI. This CDR3 spans 15 amino acids. The CDR3 loop reads CASSELAGNYNEQFF. CDR3 nucleotide sequence: TGTGCCAGCAGTGAGCTAGCGGGGAACTACAATGAGCAGTTCTTC.

This clonotype was detected only a few times. The chain uses TRBV27 and TRBJ2-1; D uncertain. This CDR3 contains 13 residues. Trimming removed 10 bases at V and 1 base at J, with 11 bases between. Germline CDR1 is MNHEY and CDR2 is SMNVEV (reference sequence). The CDR3 protein is CATRRLSYNEQFF. The CDR3 region has the DNA TGTGCCACCAGAAGGTTATCCTACAATGAGCAGTTCTTC.

This clonotype has a count of ten or more. The chain carries TRBV20-1 and TRBJ2-4; perhaps D is TRBD1 or TRBD2 (5 bases each). V lost 1 base and J 0 bases, leaving 13 bases between the germline ends. Germline CDR1 and CDR2: DFQATT and SNEGSKA (reference sequence). The CDR3 has 16 residues. The CDR3 DNA reads TGCAGTGCTAGAGGTCCCAACGGGGCAGCCAAAAACATTCAGTACTTC. This encodes CSARGPNGAAKNIQYF.

Remarks on this clonotype: At one boundary the junction diverges from the germline segment, which might be a read error. The chain carries TRBV12-3 or TRBV12-4 and TRBJ2-1; D may be TRBD2 (6 bases). The CDR3 totals 12 residues. For the CDR3, the DNA is TGTGCCAGCTCGCCGTCGCGGGAAGGGTGGAATTTC. Translating it yields CASSPSREGWNF.

The rearrangement links TRBV30 to TRBJ2-7; TRBD2 matches at 8 bases. This CDR3 spans 13 amino acids. The trim removed 4 bases at V and 6 bases at J, leaving 8 bases unmatched. Per germline, CDR1 GTSNPN and CDR2 SVGIG (reference sequence). This CDR3 reads CAWNLAGFSEQYF. CDR3 DNA: TGTGCCTGGAACCTAGCGGGCTTTAGCGAGCAGTACTTC.

This clonotype appeared a few times. This chain joins TRBV7-2 and TRBJ2-2; weak D call: TRBD2 (6 bases). The germline V and J ends were trimmed by 1 base and 1 base, with 16 bases remaining between them. Looked up from germline, CDR1 is SGHTA and CDR2 is FQGNSA. CDR3 size: 18 residues. CDR3 loop: CASSLEELGRKNTGELFF. The CDR3 nucleotides are TGTGCCAGCAGCTTAGAAGAATTGGGGAGGAAGAACACCGGGGAGCTGTTTTTT.

The V gene is TRBV5-6, the J gene TRBJ2-1, with 10 nucleotides matching TRBD2. Germline V CDR1 and CDR2: SGHDT, YYEEEE. The junction had 10 bases not matched to a gene; V was cut back by 0 bases and J by 10 bases. The CDR3 contains 16 residues. CDR3 nucleotides: TGTGCCAGCAGCTTGGTCGGGACTAGCGCCTTCGAGGAGCAGTTCTTC. It codes for CASSLVGTSAFEEQFF.

The chain recombines TRBV6-5 with TRBJ1-5; tentative D call: TRBD1 (6 bases). V was shortened by 8 bases and J by 4 bases, with 12 bases between the two germline ends. This CDR3 spans 13 amino acids. Per germline, CDR1 MNHEY and CDR2 SVGAGI. CDR3 residues: CASRGQFNQPQHF. The CDR3 DNA follows: TGTGCCAGCCGAGGACAGTTTAATCAGCCCCAGCATTTT.

The V call is TRBV14, the J call TRBJ2-7, with D possibly TRBD1 on 6 matching bases. V was pared by 6 bases and J by 1 base, with 16 bases between. Germline V gives CDR1 SGHDN, CDR2 FVKESK. This CDR3 contains 15 residues. The CDR3, as DNA: TGTGCCAGCAGGCCCAGTACAGGGCTTTCCTACGAGCAGTACTTC. Protein sequence: CASRPSTGLSYEQYF.

This clonotype has more than one count but fewer than ten. At one boundary the junction diverges from the germline segment, which might be a read error. This chain joins TRBV7-2 and TRBJ2-2, with 12 positions matching TRBD2. Germline loops: CDR1 SGHTA, CDR2 FQGNSA. CDR3 length: 14 residues. The CDR3 DNA reads as TGTGCCAGCAGCCTAGCGGGGGGGAACGGGGAGCTGTTTTTT. This sequence encodes CASSLAGGNGELFF. Complete variable domain (other parts from reference TRBV7-2 and TRBJ2-2): GAGVSQSPSNKVTEKGKDVELRCDPISGHTALYWYRQSLGQGLEFLIYFQGNSAPDKSGLPSDRFSAERTGGSVSTLTIQRTQQEDSAVYLCASSLAGGNGELFFGEGSRLTVL.

This clonotype has only a few counts. The rearrangement links TRBV6-5 to TRBJ1-5; D is undetermined. The CDR3 loop spans 15 amino acids. CDR1 MNHEY and CDR2 SVGAGI come from the germline V gene. Trimming cost V 6 bases and J 0 bases, with 12 bases left between them. CDR3: CASRISEPSNQPQHF. The DNA of the CDR3 is TGTGCCAGCAGAATCAGCGAGCCTAGCAATCAGCCCCAGCATTTT.